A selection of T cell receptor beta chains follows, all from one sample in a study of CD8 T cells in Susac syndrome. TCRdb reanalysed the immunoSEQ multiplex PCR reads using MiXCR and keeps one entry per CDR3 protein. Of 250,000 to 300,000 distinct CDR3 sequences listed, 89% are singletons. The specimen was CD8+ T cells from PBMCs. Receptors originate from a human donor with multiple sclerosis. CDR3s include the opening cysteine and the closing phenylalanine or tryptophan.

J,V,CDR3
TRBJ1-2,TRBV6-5,CASSYSGIPGDGYTF
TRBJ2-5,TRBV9,CASSVGTGQTQYF
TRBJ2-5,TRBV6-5,CAIGPPSGETQYF
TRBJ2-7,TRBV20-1,CRTAGSIGEQYF
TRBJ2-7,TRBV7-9,CASSSKNPGTGSYEQYF
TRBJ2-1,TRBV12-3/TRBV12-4,CASSFGLYNEQFF
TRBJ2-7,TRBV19,CASSPGLGLAGEQYF
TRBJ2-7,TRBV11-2,CASSLDPRASGMEAYQQYF
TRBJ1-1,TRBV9,CASSPTGGGMNTEAFF
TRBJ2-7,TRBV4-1,CASSQERIRGLDEQYF
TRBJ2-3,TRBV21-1,CASTIARSSTDTQYF
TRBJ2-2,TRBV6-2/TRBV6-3,CASSYDRLAGNTGELFF
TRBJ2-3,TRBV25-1,CATEARGGTDTQYF
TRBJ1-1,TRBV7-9,CASSSINEAFF
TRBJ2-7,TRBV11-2,CASSFQALTPYEQYF
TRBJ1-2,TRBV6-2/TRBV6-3,CASSFRPSENYGYTF
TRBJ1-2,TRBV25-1,CASSEYGGANYGYTF
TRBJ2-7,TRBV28,CASSLLSGDYEQYF
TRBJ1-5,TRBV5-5,CASSILEFAENQPQHF
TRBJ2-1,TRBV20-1,CSARVVGPSGSQRFPDEQFF
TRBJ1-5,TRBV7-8,CASSSGGQPQHF
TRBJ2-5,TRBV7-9,CASSFMGGPQETQYF
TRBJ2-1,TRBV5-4,CASTPGLASNEQFF
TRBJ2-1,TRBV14,CASSPPDANEQFF
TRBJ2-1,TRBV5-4,CASSSSGSYNEQFF
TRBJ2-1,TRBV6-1,CASSAGTSSYNEQFF
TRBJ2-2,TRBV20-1,CSVTESEAGELFF
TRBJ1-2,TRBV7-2,CASSSGGELTSNYGYTF
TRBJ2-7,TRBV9,CASSSGTGLHEQYF
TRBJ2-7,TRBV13,CASSYTGVQYF
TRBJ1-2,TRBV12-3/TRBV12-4,CASSRQSNYGYTF
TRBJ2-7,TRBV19,CASSDLSSEQYF
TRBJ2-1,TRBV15,CATSARNGQFF
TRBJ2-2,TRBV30,CAWSGGRSPPGELFF
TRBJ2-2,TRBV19,CASSFSLSGELFF
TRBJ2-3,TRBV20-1,CSAELLGTSGGTRTDTQYF
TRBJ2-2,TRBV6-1,CASIQLNTGELFF
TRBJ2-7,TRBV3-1,CASSRRGRPYEQYF
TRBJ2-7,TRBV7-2,CASSLGRTSGSSEYEQYF
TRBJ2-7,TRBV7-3,CASSRIRTDSYEQYF
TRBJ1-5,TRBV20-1,CSAREGVGGNQPQHF
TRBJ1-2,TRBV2,CASRGPGQGIDGYTF
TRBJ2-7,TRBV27,CASSRDYSYEQYF
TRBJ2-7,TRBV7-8,CARGYREGEQYF
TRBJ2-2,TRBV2,CASSGSLAGDTGELFF
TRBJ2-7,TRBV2,CASSARDTDYEQYF
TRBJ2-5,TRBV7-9,CASSLGGQGAETQYF
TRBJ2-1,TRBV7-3,CASSRGASSYNEQFF
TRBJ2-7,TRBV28,CASSFGTSGVYYEQYF
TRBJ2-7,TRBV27,CASSFRGQGAYEQYF
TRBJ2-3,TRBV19,CASSITSPDTQYF